The source of this TCR beta chain is a study of Tregs in tolerant kidney transplant recipients. Study observations and caveats: No direct test of biological reproducibility was done here. Expanding Tregs on activated donor B cells appeared to best identify donor-specific TCRbeta clones. Few patients were studied, so findings need validation in larger groups.

Clones were read by immunoSEQ multiplex PCR, and TCRdb kept only the in-frame ones, dropping some. Of tens of thousands of clones listed, around 94% are singletons. CD4+CD25+CD127- Tregs, CD4+CD25- non-Tregs, CD4 and CD8 cells were sorted. Trimming at V came to 4 bases and at J to 5 bases, leaving 4 bases not matched to a gene. Germline lookup yields CDR1 SQVTM and CDR2 ANQGSEA. This CDR3 contains 12 residues. About this clone: Its cognate antigen is unknown.

This chain uses TRBV29-1 with TRBJ1-2, with TRBD1 matching 7 bases. The TCR sequence derives from a human donor in good health. The sequenced material came from CD8+ T cells from blood. Here the CDR3 DNA reads TGCAGCGTTGGTCCCAGGGGGTATGGCTACACCTTC. This sequence encodes CSVGPRGYGYTF. The variable domain in full, with the rest retrieved from reference TRBV29-1 and TRBJ1-2, is SAVISQKPSRDICQRGTSLTIQCQVDSQVTMMFWYRQQPGQSLTLIATANQGSEATYESGFVIDKFPISRPNLTFSTLTVSNMSPEDSSIYLCSVGPRGYGYTFGSGTRLTVV.